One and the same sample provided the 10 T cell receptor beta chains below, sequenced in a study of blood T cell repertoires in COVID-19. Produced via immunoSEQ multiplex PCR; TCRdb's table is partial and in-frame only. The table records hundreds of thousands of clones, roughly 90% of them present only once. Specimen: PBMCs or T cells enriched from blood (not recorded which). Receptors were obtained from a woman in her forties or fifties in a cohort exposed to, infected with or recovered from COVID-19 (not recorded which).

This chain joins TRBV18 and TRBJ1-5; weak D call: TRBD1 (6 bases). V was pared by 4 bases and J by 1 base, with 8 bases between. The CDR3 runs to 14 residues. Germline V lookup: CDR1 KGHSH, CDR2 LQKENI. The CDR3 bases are TGTGCCAGCTCACTAGACAGGAGCAATCAGCCCCAGCATTTT. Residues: CASSLDRSNQPQHF.

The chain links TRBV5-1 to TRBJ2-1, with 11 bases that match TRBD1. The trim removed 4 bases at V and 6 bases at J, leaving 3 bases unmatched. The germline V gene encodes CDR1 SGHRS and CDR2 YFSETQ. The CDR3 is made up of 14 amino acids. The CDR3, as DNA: TGCGCCAGCAGCCCTGGGACAGGGGGCAATGAGCAGTTCTTC. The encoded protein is CASSPGTGGNEQFF.

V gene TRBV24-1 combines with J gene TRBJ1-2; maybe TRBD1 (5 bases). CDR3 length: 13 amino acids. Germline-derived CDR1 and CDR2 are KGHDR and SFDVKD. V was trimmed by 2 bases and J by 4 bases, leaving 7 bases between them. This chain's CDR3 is CATSDSQAYGYTF. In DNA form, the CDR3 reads TGTGCCACCAGTGATTCACAGGCCTATGGCTACACCTTC.

CDR3 in amino acids: CATSRPGLDYGYTF. In DNA form, the CDR3 reads TGTGCCACCAGCAGGCCGGGACTCGACTATGGCTACACCTTC. V is TRBV15 and J is TRBJ1-2; a weak D match, TRBD1 (5 bases). CDR3 size: 14 residues. With 3 bases removed from V and 3 bases from J, the gap between germline ends came to 11 bases. From germline, CDR1 is LNHNV and CDR2 YYDKDF (reference sequence).

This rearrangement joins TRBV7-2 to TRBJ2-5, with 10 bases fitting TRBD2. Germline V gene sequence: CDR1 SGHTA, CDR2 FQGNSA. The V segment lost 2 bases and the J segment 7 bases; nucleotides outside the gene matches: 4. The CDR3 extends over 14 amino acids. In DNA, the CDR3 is TGTGCCAGCAGCTTAACTAGCGGGGCCCTGACCCAGTACTTC. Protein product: CASSLTSGALTQYF.

CDR3 amino acids: CASSKQGVEAFF. The CDR3 coding sequence is TGTGCCAGCAGCAAGCAGGGGGTTGAAGCTTTCTTT. V is TRBV7-9 and J is TRBJ1-1; 7 bases fit TRBD1. CDR3 length equals 12 residues. The J segment lost 7 bases and the V segment lost 5 bases, leaving 4 bases of the junction unmatched. The germline gives CDR1 SEHNR, CDR2 FQNEAQ (reference sequence).

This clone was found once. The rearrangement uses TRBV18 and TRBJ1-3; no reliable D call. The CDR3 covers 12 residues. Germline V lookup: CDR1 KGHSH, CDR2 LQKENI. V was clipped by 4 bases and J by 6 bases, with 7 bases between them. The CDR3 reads CASSLQKNTIYF. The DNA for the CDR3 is TGTGCCAGCTCACTGCAGAAAAACACCATATATTTT.

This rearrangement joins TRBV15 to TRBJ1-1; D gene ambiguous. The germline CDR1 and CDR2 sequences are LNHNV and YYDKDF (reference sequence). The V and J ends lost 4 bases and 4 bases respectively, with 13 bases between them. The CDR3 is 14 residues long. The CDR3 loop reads CATSIGLPSTEAFF. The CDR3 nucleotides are TGTGCCACCAGCATAGGACTCCCGTCCACTGAAGCTTTCTTT.

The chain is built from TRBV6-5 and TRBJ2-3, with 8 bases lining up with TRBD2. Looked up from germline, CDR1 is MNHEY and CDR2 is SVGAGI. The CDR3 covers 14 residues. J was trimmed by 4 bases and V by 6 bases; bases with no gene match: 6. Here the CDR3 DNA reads TGTGCCAGCAGCAGGAGCGGGGGTCCAGATACGCAGTATTTT. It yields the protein CASSRSGGPDTQYF.

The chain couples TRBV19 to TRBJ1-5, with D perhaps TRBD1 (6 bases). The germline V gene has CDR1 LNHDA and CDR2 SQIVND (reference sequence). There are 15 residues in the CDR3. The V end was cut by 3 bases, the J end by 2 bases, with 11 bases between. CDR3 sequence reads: CASSMGAEGNQPQHF. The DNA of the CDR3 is TGTGCCAGTAGTATGGGGGCAGAGGGCAATCAGCCCCAGCATTTT. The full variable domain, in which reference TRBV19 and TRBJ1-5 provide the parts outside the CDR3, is DGGITQSPKYLFRKEGQNVTLSCEQNLNHDAMYWYRQDPGQGLRLIYYSQIVNDFQKGDIAEGYSVSREKKESFPLTVTSAQKNPTAFYLCASSMGAEGNQPQHFGDGTRLSIL.